These 9 T cell receptor beta chains were all obtained from the same sample, sequenced in a study of vaccination and CD4 T cells after COVID-19. The Oncomine TCR Beta short-read assay was applied to DNA of cultured CD4+ T cells. MiXCR was run by TCRdb on the PCR reads, yielding one entry per CDR3 protein. The data contain 14,000 to 15,000 distinct CDR3 sequences, 26% of them seen just once; the ten biggest clones take up approximately 23%. The treatment denotes: roughly nine-day PBMC culture with coronavirus spike peptide pools or control peptides (ViraFEST assay). No antigen is known for these receptors. Sequences were obtained from cultured CD4+ T cells from blood. These receptors were obtained from a human donor with COVID-19.

This chain links TRBV6-1 with TRBJ2-3; 9 bases agree with TRBD1. This CDR3 is 16 amino acids long. V dropped 5 bases and J dropped 2; count of bases not matched to a gene: 8. Germline lookup yields CDR1 MNHNS and CDR2 SASEGT. DNA for the CDR3: TGTGCCAGCAGTCACCCTCGGACAGGGGCCACAGATACGCAGTATTTT. Translation: CASSHPRTGATDTQYF.

The CDR3 is CASSLPGAGTGELFF. Written as DNA, the CDR3 is TGCGCCAGCAGCTTGCCGGGGGCGGGTACCGGGGAGCTGTTTTTT. V and J are TRBV5-1 and TRBJ2-2, with D perhaps being TRBD1 or TRBD2 (6 bases each). Germline V gene sequence: CDR1 SGHRS, CDR2 YFSETQ. CDR3 size: 15 residues. Trimming took off 1 base at V and 5 bases at J, with 12 bases between the two ends.

There are a few counts of this clonotype. Sequence at one end of the junction differs from germline and may be a read error. The chain links TRBV12-3 or TRBV12-4 to TRBJ1-2; tentative D call: TRBD1 (5 bases). The CDR3 has 13 amino acids. CDR3 sequence reads: CASSLGGVQVFSF. In DNA, the CDR3 is TGTGCCAGCAGTTTAGGCGGGGTACAGGTGTTCTCCTTC.

This clonotype was counted only a few times. One end of the junction fails to match germline, which may point to a read error. The DNA of the CDR3 is TGTGCTAGCAGCTTAGACGGGGGAAACACCGGGGAGCTGTTTTTT. Amino acid sequence: CASSLDGGNTGELFF. J is TRBJ2-2 and V is TRBV7-7; D possibly corresponds to TRBD2 (6 bases). Germline V gene lookup returns CDR1 SSHAT and CDR2 FNYEAQ (reference sequence). The CDR3 covers 15 residues. The complete variable domain, with remaining parts taken from reference TRBV7-7 and TRBJ2-2, reads GAGVSQSPRYKVTKRGQDVTLRCDPISSHATLYWYQQALGQGPEFLTYFNYEAQPDKSGLPSDRFSAERPEGSISTLTIQRTEQRDSAMYRCASSLDGGNTGELFFGEGSRLTVL.

This clonotype showed up just a few times. The rearrangement uses TRBV11-2 and TRBJ2-5, with D perhaps TRBD2 (7 bases). Germline CDR1 is SGHAT and CDR2 is FQNNGV. Trimming stripped 5 bases from V and 5 bases from J, with 21 bases between. This CDR3 is built from 16 residues. CDR3 sequence (DNA): TGTGCCAGCAGCCCTTGGCGCCGGGGGGCAGGGGAGACCCAGTACTTC. It encodes CASSPWRRGAGETQYF.

The chain employs TRBV6-5 and TRBJ1-4; D gene unclear. Trimming stripped 2 bases from V and 3 bases from J, with 7 bases between. This CDR3 is built from 14 residues. From germline, CDR1 is MNHEY and CDR2 SVGAGI. The CDR3 loop reads CASSYNGANEKLFF. For the CDR3, the DNA is TGTGCCAGCAGTTACAACGGAGCTAATGAAAAACTGTTTTTT.

The chain is built from TRBV7-9 and TRBJ2-7, with 12 bases lining up with TRBD2. Germline V gene sequence: CDR1 SEHNR, CDR2 FQNEAQ (reference sequence). V trimming: 3 bases; J trimming: 6 bases; junction bases outside the gene matches: 9. The CDR3 totals 16 residues. CDR3 sequence (DNA): TGTGCCAGCAGCTTGGCGCTAGCGGGGGGGTCGAGCGAGCAGTACTTC. It codes for CASSLALAGGSSEQYF.

This clonotype was seen only a few times. V gene TRBV20-1 combines with J gene TRBJ1-3; unclear D gene. Between the trimmed V and J ends, which lost 1 base and 7 bases, there was a span of 11 bases. This CDR3 region has 13 residues. Germline lookup yields CDR1 DFQATT and CDR2 SNEGSKA (reference sequence). The CDR3 sequence: CSARVAGWNTIYF. CDR3 sequence (DNA): TGCAGTGCTAGAGTCGCGGGCTGGAACACCATATATTTT.

The V gene is TRBV20-1, the J gene TRBJ2-2, with TRBD1 matching over 8 bases. CDR3 length: 18 residues. CDR1 DFQATT and CDR2 SNEGSKA come from the germline V gene (reference sequence). The trim removed 1 base at V and 6 bases at J, leaving 16 bases unmatched. The CDR3 loop is CSARGGRGQSQSPGELFF. The CDR3 bases are TGCAGTGCTAGAGGTGGCAGGGGGCAATCTCAGTCCCCCGGGGAGCTGTTTTTT.